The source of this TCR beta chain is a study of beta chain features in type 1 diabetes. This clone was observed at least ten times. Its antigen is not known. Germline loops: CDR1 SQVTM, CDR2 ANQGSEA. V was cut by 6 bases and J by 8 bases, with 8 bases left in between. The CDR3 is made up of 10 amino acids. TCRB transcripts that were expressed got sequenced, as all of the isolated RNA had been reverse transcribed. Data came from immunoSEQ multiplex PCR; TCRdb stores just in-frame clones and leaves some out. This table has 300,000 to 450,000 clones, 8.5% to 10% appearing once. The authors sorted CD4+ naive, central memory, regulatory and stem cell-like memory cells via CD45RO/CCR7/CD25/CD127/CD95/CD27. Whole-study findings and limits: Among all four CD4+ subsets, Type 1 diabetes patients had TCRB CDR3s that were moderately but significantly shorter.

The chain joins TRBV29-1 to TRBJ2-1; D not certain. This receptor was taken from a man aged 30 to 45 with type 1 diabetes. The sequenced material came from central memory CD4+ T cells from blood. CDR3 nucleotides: TGCAGCGTCTACCACTATGAGCAGTTCTTC. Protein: CSVYHYEQFF.